These 7 T cell receptor beta chains were sequenced from one sample in a study of shared clonotypes between healthy human individuals. Generated by immunoSEQ multiplex PCR, the TCRdb table keeps only in-frame clones and is missing some. The sample has roughly 2,000,000 clones; 85% to 95% are singletons. Naive CD8 cells were CD45RO-negative, positively selected for CCR7, excluding terminally differentiated effector memory CD45RA+ cells. Sequencing used naive CD8+ T cells sorted from blood. These receptors were taken from a man between 18 and 35 years old in good health.

J is TRBJ2-1 and V is TRBV7-9; 10 bases fit TRBD1. The CDR3 is 15 residues long. J lost 3 bases, V lost 6 bases, and 5 bases had no gene match. Germline V gene data show CDR1 as SEHNR and CDR2 as FQNEAQ (reference sequence). The CDR3 sequence: CASRPGTGDYNEQFF. The CDR3 region has the DNA TGTGCCAGCAGACCCGGGACAGGGGACTACAATGAGCAGTTCTTC. Variable domain in full (rest from reference TRBV7-9 and TRBJ2-1): DTGVSQNPRHKITKRGQNVTFRCDPISEHNRLYWYRQTLGQGPEFLTYFQNEAQLEKSRLLSDRFSAERPKGSFSTLEIQRTEQGDSAMYLCASRPGTGDYNEQFFGPGTRLTVL.

The V call is TRBV7-9, the J call TRBJ2-3; 16 positions match TRBD2. CDR1 is SEHNR, CDR2 FQNEAQ, per germline (reference sequence). The CDR3 runs 19 residues. Germline trimming cut 5 bases from V and 6 bases from J; bases unmatched to any gene: 14. The CDR3 sequence is CASSPGLAGGPTWEDTQYF. CDR3 bases: TGTGCCAGCAGCCCGGGACTAGCGGGGGGGCCGACTTGGGAGGATACGCAGTATTTT. The whole variable domain, filled in from reference TRBV7-9 and TRBJ2-3, reads DTGVSQNPRHKITKRGQNVTFRCDPISEHNRLYWYRQTLGQGPEFLTYFQNEAQLEKSRLLSDRFSAERPKGSFSTLEIQRTEQGDSAMYLCASSPGLAGGPTWEDTQYFGPGTRLTVL.

The chain combines TRBV7-3 with TRBJ1-2; TRBD1 aligns across 8 bases. This CDR3 contains 14 residues. V was clipped by 5 bases and J by 6 bases; unmatched bases: 8. Germline loops: CDR1 SGHTA, CDR2 FQGTGA. The CDR3 loop reads CASSLVGRGHGYTF. The CDR3 DNA is TGTGCCAGCAGCCTCGTGGGCAGGGGGCATGGCTACACCTTC.

The chain carries TRBV19 and TRBJ2-5, with D perhaps TRBD1 or TRBD2 (5 bases each). The CDR3 runs to 13 residues. V was shortened by 4 bases and J by 5 bases, with 11 bases between the two germline ends. Germline V CDR1 and CDR2: LNHDA, SQIVND (reference sequence). The CDR3 here is CASSRGSKETQYF. The CDR3 region has the DNA TGTGCCAGTAGTAGGGGGTCTAAGGAGACCCAGTACTTC.

The genes are TRBV19 and TRBJ1-2; D gene ambiguous. Germline V gene data show CDR1 as LNHDA and CDR2 as SQIVND (reference sequence). The CDR3 runs 15 residues. The V gene lost 3 bases and the J gene lost 8 bases, with 19 bases spanning the gap. CDR3 nucleotides: TGTGCCAGTAGTATTCAACCGGGTTCACTAGGAGGCTACACCTTC. Its protein product is CASSIQPGSLGGYTF.

The chain combines TRBV6-1 with TRBJ2-7; 9 bases are shared with TRBD1. This CDR3 has 15 amino acids. V shed 5 bases, J shed 7 bases, and the junction held 12 bases outside the gene matches. Germline CDR1 and CDR2: MNHNS and SASEGT. The CDR3 region has the DNA TGTGCCAGCAGTTGGGACAGGGTTTGGGGGAGGGAGCAGTACTTC. Amino acid sequence: CASSWDRVWGREQYF.

J is TRBJ1-1 and V is TRBV29-1; 7 bases line up with TRBD1. Germline CDR1 is SQVTM and CDR2 is ANQGSEA. The CDR3 is 13 residues long. V trimming: 7 bases; J trimming: 1 base; junction bases outside the gene matches: 6. The CDR3, as DNA: TGCAGCGGACTTCAGGGGGGGAACACTGAAGCTTTCTTT. Its translation is CSGLQGGNTEAFF.